These 27 T cell receptor beta chains were all obtained from the same sample, sequenced in a study of identical twins. TCRdb reprocessed the 5' RACE reads with MiXCR, giving one entry per CDR3 protein. The profile shows roughly 770,000 distinct CDR3 sequences, around a sixth of them singletons. The sample was also linked to a second study, of T cells expressing NK-cell markers.

The sample was PBMCs. Receptors originate from a woman aged 18 to 35 in good health.

This clonotype was seen a few times. V gene TRBV5-5 combines with J gene TRBJ1-1; 7 bases fit TRBD1. V gave up 2 bases and J gave up 5 bases; unmatched junction bases: 9. The germline V gene has CDR1 SGHKS and CDR2 YYEKEE (reference sequence). The CDR3 totals 15 residues. CDR3 region: CASSFSHRGATEAFF. Written as DNA, the CDR3 is TGTGCCAGCAGCTTCTCACACAGGGGAGCAACTGAAGCTTTCTTT. The full variable domain, with the rest looked up from reference TRBV5-5 and TRBJ1-1, is DAGVTQSPTHLIKTRGQQVTLRCSPISGHKSVSWYQQVLGQGPQFIFQYYEKEERGRGNFPDRFSARQFPNYSSELNVNALLLGDSALYLCASSFSHRGATEAFFGQGTRLTVV.

This chain connects TRBV20-1 to TRBJ2-1; the D is unclear. The V end was cut by 0 bases, the J end by 5 bases, with 14 bases between. CDR3 length: 15 amino acids. Germline V gene lookup returns CDR1 DFQATT and CDR2 SNEGSKA (reference sequence). The DNA for the CDR3 is TGCAGTGCTAGAGATCCCGGGCGGAGACACAATGAGCAGTTCTTC. It translates to CSARDPGRRHNEQFF.

The chain carries TRBV10-3 and TRBJ2-5; D unresolved. Germline V gene data show CDR1 as ENHRY and CDR2 as SYGVKD. CDR3 length equals 11 residues. V was shortened by 10 bases and J by 5 bases, with 11 bases between the two germline ends. The DNA of the CDR3 is TGTGCCACCGCAATCGGGGAGACCCAGTACTTC. Residues: CATAIGETQYF.

The gene calls are TRBV11-2 and TRBJ2-1; 11 bases are a match to TRBD2. CDR1 and CDR2 from the germline V gene are SGHAT and FQNNGV. The CDR3 covers 19 residues. Germline trimming cut 5 bases from V and 2 bases from J; bases unmatched to any gene: 14. The CDR3 nucleotides read TGTGCCAGCAGCCCAGGGACTAGCGGAACATTTAATACCTACAATGAGCAGTTCTTC. Its translation: CASSPGTSGTFNTYNEQFF.

The genes are TRBV3-1 and TRBJ1-2; D is possibly TRBD1 (6 bases). The CDR3 extends over 17 amino acids. Per germline, CDR1 LGHDT and CDR2 YNNKEL (reference sequence). Deletions cut 0 bases from V and 4 bases from J, with 18 bases between. For the CDR3, the DNA is TGTGCCAGCAGCCAAGACGGGACATCGGCAGACACCTATGGCTACACCTTC. Translated: CASSQDGTSADTYGYTF.

The chain uses TRBV7-6 and TRBJ2-5, with D perhaps matching TRBD1 (8 bases). In germline, CDR1 is SGHVS, CDR2 FNYEAQ. Trimming took 6 bases from V and 6 from J, leaving 14 bases between them. The CDR3 consists of 13 residues. The CDR3 nucleotides read TGTGCCAGCAGAAACAGGGGGGGACAGACCCAGTACTTC. This encodes CASRNRGGQTQYF.

V usage is TRBV3-1 and J usage is TRBJ2-1, with D perhaps matching TRBD2 (5 bases). The CDR3 extends over 18 amino acids. Germline assignment: CDR1 LGHDT and CDR2 YNNKEL (reference sequence). V was trimmed by 2 bases and J by 2 bases, leaving 19 bases between them. The CDR3 bases are TGTGCCAGCAGCCAATACCGGTCCGGGGTGGGCGCCTACAATGAGCAGTTCTTC. It specifies CASSQYRSGVGAYNEQFF.

This chain joins TRBV12-3 or TRBV12-4 and TRBJ1-6; perhaps TRBD1 as D (5 bases). Trimming removed 1 base from V and 7 bases from J, with 11 bases in between. The CDR3 length is 15 residues. The CDR3 loop reads CASSLVAGRNSPLHF. CDR3 bases: TGTGCCAGCAGTTTAGTGGCAGGGAGGAATTCACCCCTCCACTTT.

This clonotype was seen a few times. The CDR3 DNA follows: TGTGCCATCAAAGGAATATCGGGCTATGAGCAGTTCTTC. It specifies CAIKGISGYEQFF. The chain has TRBV10-3 and TRBJ2-1; D call uncertain. The CDR3 is made up of 13 amino acids. The V end lost 7 bases, the J end lost 8 bases, and 15 bases lay between the germline ends. Per the germline V gene, CDR1 is ENHRY and CDR2 is SYGVKD.

This sequence joins TRBV25-1 and TRBJ2-5; D gene ambiguous. Deletions cut 2 bases from V and 4 bases from J, with 11 bases between. Per the germline V gene, CDR1 is MGHDK and CDR2 is SYGVNS. The CDR3 sequence is 14 residues long. The CDR3 DNA reads TGTGCCAGCAGTGAAATGGACGTTGGAGAGACCCAGTACTTC. It codes for CASSEMDVGETQYF.

The V and J genes are TRBV4-1 and TRBJ2-7, with D hard to call. CDR1 is MGHRA and CDR2 is YSYEKL in the germline V gene. The V gene lost 1 base and the J gene lost 2 bases, with 12 bases spanning the gap. This CDR3 contains 15 residues. The chain's CDR3 is CASSQGFSSAYEQYF. The CDR3 nucleotides are TGCGCCAGCAGCCAAGGATTCTCTAGTGCCTACGAGCAGTACTTC.

The CDR3 sequence is CASSPRREGSYEQYF. The DNA for the CDR3 is TGTGCCAGCAGCCCGAGGCGGGAAGGTTCCTACGAGCAGTACTTC. The rearrangement uses TRBV7-9 and TRBJ2-7, with a tentative D call TRBD2 (6 bases). V was pared by 5 bases and J by 1 base, with 15 bases between. The CDR3 is 15 amino acids. Germline lookup yields CDR1 SEHNR and CDR2 FQNEAQ (reference sequence).

This clonotype showed up just a few times. The V and J genes are TRBV20-1 and TRBJ1-2; the D is unclear. This CDR3 contains 13 residues. V lost 5 bases and J lost 5, with 15 bases in between. The germline V gene encodes CDR1 DFQATT and CDR2 SNEGSKA (reference sequence). The CDR3 nucleotides read TGCAGTGCTTCTCGCGAGGCTACGTATGGCTACACCTTC. Translated: CSASREATYGYTF.

This chain uses TRBV4-1 with TRBJ2-1; D unresolved. Germline CDR1 and CDR2: MGHRA and YSYEKL. The ends were cut back, 1 base at V and 3 bases at J, with 22 bases in the middle. The CDR3 covers 19 residues. DNA of the CDR3: TGCGCCAGCAGCCAAGCGGGCCCGGGCCACAGCCCCCACTACAATGAGCAGTTCTTC. Translation gives CASSQAGPGHSPHYNEQFF.

The rearrangement uses TRBV12-3 or TRBV12-4 and TRBJ1-5, with D hard to call. The CDR3 extends over 12 amino acids. Trimming left V 3 bases short and J 9 bases short, with 9 bases between. The CDR3 DNA is TGTGCCAGCAGTTTGGCGCAGAGGCCCCAGCATTTT. Its protein product is CASSLAQRPQHF.

The chain links TRBV15 to TRBJ2-7; the match to TRBD1 covers 9 bases. Germline CDR1 reads LNHNV; CDR2 reads YYDKDF (reference sequence). V lost 6 bases and J lost 6; bases outside the gene matches: 6. The CDR3 has 13 amino acids. The CDR3 bases are TGTGCCACCAGGGGACAGGGTGAGGGCGAGCAGTACTTC. This codes for CATRGQGEGEQYF. Looking up the rest from reference TRBV15 and TRBJ2-7 gives the full variable domain: DAMVIQNPRYQVTQFGKPVTLSCSQTLNHNVMYWYQQKSSQAPKLLFHYYDKDFNNEADTPDNFQSRRPNTSFCFLDIRSPGLGDTAMYLCATRGQGEGEQYFGPGTRLTVT.

This clonotype was seen repeatedly, ten times or more. CDR3 DNA sequence: TGTGCCAGCAGCCAAGGCCTGAACATTCAGTACTTC. Its translation is CASSQGLNIQYF. This chain joins TRBV3-1 and TRBJ2-4; D unresolved. The CDR3 covers 12 residues. The germline V gene has CDR1 LGHDT and CDR2 YNNKEL (reference sequence). Trimming took off 1 base at V and 7 bases at J, with 5 bases between the two ends.

This chain links TRBV6-5 with TRBJ1-5; the D gene is possibly TRBD1 (5 bases). The V end lost 4 bases, the J end lost 5 bases, and 9 bases lay between the germline ends. CDR1 is MNHEY and CDR2 is SVGAGI in the germline V gene. CDR3 length equals 13 residues. The CDR3 is CASSWGGDQPQHF. The CDR3 region has the DNA TGTGCCAGCAGTTGGGGCGGGGATCAGCCCCAGCATTTT.

The chain uses TRBV20-1 and TRBJ2-5; 7 bases fit TRBD1. After removal of 5 bases from V and 2 bases from J, the junction contained 11 bases not matched to a gene. The CDR3 totals 15 residues. Germline CDR1 is DFQATT and CDR2 is SNEGSKA (reference sequence). The CDR3 region has the DNA TGCAGTGCTGCGCTCGGACAGGAAGAACAAGAGACCCAGTACTTC. This sequence encodes CSAALGQEEQETQYF.

The chain employs TRBV12-3 or TRBV12-4 and TRBJ1-4; 10 nucleotides align to TRBD1. This CDR3 is built from 14 residues. J was trimmed by 6 bases and V by 6 bases; bases with no gene match: 4. The CDR3 coding sequence is TGTGCCAGCAGGGAGACAGGGGGCTATGAAAAACTGTTTTTT. Protein product: CASRETGGYEKLFF.

This clonotype showed up just a few times. The chain links TRBV12-3 or TRBV12-4 to TRBJ2-1; 8 bases are a match to TRBD2. Germline trimming cut 3 bases from V and 7 bases from J; bases unmatched to any gene: 8. CDR3 size: 15 residues. The CDR3 region is CASSFIGGGYNEQFF. CDR3 nucleotide sequence: TGTGCCAGCAGTTTCATCGGCGGGGGGTATAATGAGCAGTTCTTC.

The chain has TRBV4-2 and TRBJ2-3; D call uncertain. Germline V gives CDR1 LGHNA, CDR2 YNFKEQ. Trimming stripped 1 base from V and 2 bases from J, with 7 bases between. The CDR3 is 14 amino acids. The CDR3 is CASSQADNTDTQYF. Here the CDR3 DNA reads TGTGCCAGCAGCCAAGCTGACAACACAGATACGCAGTATTTT.

A few counts support this clonotype. The genes are TRBV20-1 and TRBJ2-3; tentatively, D is TRBD2 (7 bases). The ends were cut back, 4 bases at V and 0 bases at J, with 14 bases in the middle. Germline V gives CDR1 DFQATT, CDR2 SNEGSKA (reference sequence). This CDR3 is built from 15 residues. In nucleotides, the CDR3 is TGCAGTGCTACCCGCGCGGGGGCTAGCACAGATACGCAGTATTTT. It codes for CSATRAGASTDTQYF.

This chain connects TRBV7-3 to TRBJ2-3; D perhaps matches TRBD2 (7 bases). Germline CDR1 reads SGHTA; CDR2 reads FQGTGA. The CDR3 is made up of 16 amino acids. V lost 5 bases, J lost 0 bases, and 15 bases lay in between. In DNA, the CDR3 is TGTGCCAGCAGCCCGGGGGGCGGCCTTAGCACAGATACGCAGTATTTT. Its protein is CASSPGGGLSTDTQYF.

The table lists this clonotype with a few counts. The genes are TRBV3-1 and TRBJ2-1; TRBD1 or TRBD2 may be the D gene (5 bases each). In germline, CDR1 is LGHDT, CDR2 YNNKEL (reference sequence). The length of the CDR3 is 15 residues. The germline V and J ends were trimmed by 3 bases and 8 bases, with 17 bases remaining between them. The CDR3 nucleotides are TGTGCCAGCAGCCAGACTTTGGGGGAGAGACATGAGCAGTTCTTC. Residues: CASSQTLGERHEQFF.

J is TRBJ2-1 and V is TRBV7-3; 7 nucleotides match TRBD1. V trimming: 1 base; J trimming: 7 bases; junction bases outside the gene matches: 7. The CDR3 runs to 15 residues. Germline V gives CDR1 SGHTA, CDR2 FQGTGA. The CDR3 nucleotides read TGTGCCAGCAGCTTAAAACCGGCAGGGGGAAATGAGCAGTTCTTC. It yields the protein CASSLKPAGGNEQFF.

The J gene is TRBJ2-3, the V gene TRBV20-1; possible D gene TRBD1, 5 bases. The CDR3 is 13 residues long. V lost 8 bases to trimming and J lost 2 bases, with 14 bases between them. Germline assignment: CDR1 DFQATT and CDR2 SNEGSKA (reference sequence). The CDR3 spells CSPKQGFTDTQYF. DNA of the CDR3: TGCAGTCCTAAGCAGGGATTCACAGATACGCAGTATTTT.